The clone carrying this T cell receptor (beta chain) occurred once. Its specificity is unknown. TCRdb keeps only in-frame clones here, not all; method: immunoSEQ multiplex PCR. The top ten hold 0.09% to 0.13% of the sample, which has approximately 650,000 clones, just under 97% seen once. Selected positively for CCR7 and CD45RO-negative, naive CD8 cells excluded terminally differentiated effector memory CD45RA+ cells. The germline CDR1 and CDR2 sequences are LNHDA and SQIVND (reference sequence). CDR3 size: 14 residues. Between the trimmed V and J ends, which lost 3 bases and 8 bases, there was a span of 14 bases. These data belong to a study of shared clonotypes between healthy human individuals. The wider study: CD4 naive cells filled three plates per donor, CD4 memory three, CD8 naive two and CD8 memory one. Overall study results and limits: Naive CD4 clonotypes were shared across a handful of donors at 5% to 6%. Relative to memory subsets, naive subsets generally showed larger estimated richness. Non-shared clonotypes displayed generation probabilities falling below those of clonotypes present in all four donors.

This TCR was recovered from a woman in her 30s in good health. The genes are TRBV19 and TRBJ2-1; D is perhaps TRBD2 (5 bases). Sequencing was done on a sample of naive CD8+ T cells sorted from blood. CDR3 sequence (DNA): TGTGCCAGTAGTATGCTAGCTGCCCCTCATGAGCAGTTCTTC. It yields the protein CASSMLAAPHEQFF.